This record covers a single T cell receptor (beta chain). Trimming took 4 bases from V and 12 from J, leaving 16 bases between them. Germline CDR1 is LNHDA and CDR2 is SQIVND (reference sequence). CDR3 length equals 13 residues. As originally analysed: Nucleated cell counts were estimated from reference gene primer amplification. Libraries were prepared by immunoSEQ multiplex PCR; TCRdb keeps only in-frame clonotypes and omits some of them. The V and J calls and clone size were taken over from that table, and D and trimming were inferred from the DNA. This sample has about 220,000 clones, with approximately 86% found just once. The sample belongs to a study of blood T cell repertoires in COVID-19. At the level of the study: The United States, Italy and Spain provided the acute and convalescent COVID-19 samples. In each case, the material was cDNA or gDNA derived from T cells, B-cell-depleted T cells, or PBMCs.

V usage is TRBV19 and J usage is TRBJ2-1; D might be TRBD1 (6 bases). Source material: peripheral blood. The sequence derives from a woman in her twenties or thirties who had recovered from COVID-19. CDR3 in DNA: TGTGCCAGTAGTAGGTGGGACACCCCGGCGCAGTTCTTC. Amino acid sequence: CASSRWDTPAQFF.